This is a list of T cell receptor beta chains from one sample in a study of identical twins. TCRdb passed the 5' RACE reads through MiXCR, listing each CDR3 protein once. The sample lists approximately 500,000 distinct CDR3 sequences; 20% to 25% were seen once. These same records also appear under a second study, on T cells expressing NK-cell markers.

The sequencing input was CD4+ T cells sorted from blood. Receptor source: a young woman in good health. Both conserved end residues are part of each CDR3. The order of the fields is CDR3 length, clone size, J gene, V gene, D gene, CDR3 protein, CDR3 DNA. D genes are given only for firm matches. A clone size is listed for some rows: how often the clone was seen (once, few, many), or a class if it is expanded.

CDR3 length: 19
clone size: few
J gene: TRBJ1-2
V gene: TRBV27
D gene: TRBD1
CDR3 protein: CASSSVPGTGVWWNYGYTF
CDR3 DNA: TGTGCCAGCAGTTCCGTGCCCGGGACAGGGGTCTGGTGGAACTATGGCTACACCTTC

CDR3 length: 13
clone size: NA
J gene: TRBJ1-1
V gene: TRBV5-1
D gene: NA
CDR3 protein: CASSLGRPVEAFF
CDR3 DNA: TGCGCCAGCAGCTTGGGGCGGCCGGTTGAAGCTTTCTTT

CDR3 length: 14
clone size: NA
J gene: TRBJ1-5
V gene: TRBV29-1
D gene: TRBD1
CDR3 protein: CSARGQGGNQPQHF
CDR3 DNA: TGCAGCGCGAGGGGACAGGGAGGGAATCAGCCCCAGCATTTT

CDR3 length: 16
clone size: NA
J gene: TRBJ2-3
V gene: TRBV5-6
D gene: TRBD1
CDR3 protein: CASSLKQGGSTDTQYF
CDR3 DNA: TGTGCCAGCAGCCTAAAACAGGGGGGAAGCACAGATACGCAGTATTTT

CDR3 length: 15
clone size: NA
J gene: TRBJ2-7
V gene: TRBV7-2
D gene: TRBD2
CDR3 protein: CASSRIGAGENEQYF
CDR3 DNA: TGTGCCAGCAGTCGCATCGGGGCGGGAGAGAACGAGCAGTACTTC

CDR3 length: 13
clone size: NA
J gene: TRBJ2-5
V gene: TRBV6-2/TRBV6-3
D gene: NA
CDR3 protein: CASSSGLGETQYF
CDR3 DNA: TGTGCCAGCAGTTCAGGGTTGGGCGAGACCCAGTACTTC

CDR3 length: 14
clone size: few
J gene: TRBJ2-1
V gene: TRBV5-1
D gene: TRBD2
CDR3 protein: CASSLLRGVGEQFF
CDR3 DNA: TGCGCCAGCAGCTTGTTGCGGGGGGTCGGTGAGCAGTTCTTC

CDR3 length: 15
clone size: NA
J gene: TRBJ2-1
V gene: TRBV12-3/TRBV12-4
D gene: TRBD2
CDR3 protein: CASSFLAGGYNEQFF
CDR3 DNA: TGTGCCAGCAGTTTTCTAGCGGGAGGCTACAATGAGCAGTTCTTC

CDR3 length: 13
clone size: NA
J gene: TRBJ2-1
V gene: TRBV5-1
D gene: NA
CDR3 protein: CASSLYHDNEQFF
CDR3 DNA: TGCGCCAGCAGCTTGTATCACGACAATGAGCAGTTCTTC

CDR3 length: 14
clone size: NA
J gene: TRBJ2-5
V gene: TRBV5-5
D gene: TRBD1
CDR3 protein: CASSPWTGPETQYF
CDR3 DNA: TGTGCCAGCAGCCCCTGGACAGGGCCGGAGACCCAGTACTTC

CDR3 length: 14
clone size: once
J gene: TRBJ2-3
V gene: TRBV6-1
D gene: NA
CDR3 protein: CASTQLPGADTQYF
CDR3 DNA: TGTGCCAGCACCCAGCTCCCCGGGGCAGATACGCAGTATTTT

CDR3 length: 14
clone size: few
J gene: TRBJ2-7
V gene: TRBV5-1
D gene: TRBD2
CDR3 protein: CASSFAGTSYEQYF
CDR3 DNA: TGCGCCAGCAGCTTCGCTGGGACTAGCTACGAGCAGTACTTC

CDR3 length: 15
clone size: NA
J gene: TRBJ2-6
V gene: TRBV6-1
D gene: NA
CDR3 protein: CASSDGGAGANVLTF
CDR3 DNA: TGTGCCAGCAGTGACGGGGGCGCTGGGGCCAACGTCCTGACTTTC

CDR3 length: 15
clone size: NA
J gene: TRBJ2-5
V gene: TRBV30
D gene: NA
CDR3 protein: CAWGQIRDNSRTQYF
CDR3 DNA: TGTGCCTGGGGACAGATAAGAGACAACAGTAGGACCCAGTACTTC

CDR3 length: 13
clone size: NA
J gene: TRBJ2-5
V gene: TRBV29-1
D gene: TRBD2
CDR3 protein: CSVLRGGGGDQYF
CDR3 DNA: TGCAGCGTTCTACGGGGCGGGGGAGGGGACCAGTACTTC

CDR3 length: 12
clone size: NA
J gene: TRBJ2-7
V gene: TRBV29-1
D gene: TRBD1
CDR3 protein: CSVGQGATEQYF
CDR3 DNA: TGCAGCGTTGGGCAGGGGGCGACCGAGCAGTACTTC

CDR3 length: 14
clone size: NA
J gene: TRBJ2-7
V gene: TRBV6-1
D gene: TRBD1
CDR3 protein: CASSDKGQAYEQYF
CDR3 DNA: TGTGCCAGCAGTGATAAGGGACAGGCCTACGAGCAGTACTTC

CDR3 length: 13
clone size: many
J gene: TRBJ1-5
V gene: TRBV10-3
D gene: TRBD1
CDR3 protein: CAISVQGNQPQHF
CDR3 DNA: TGTGCCATCAGTGTACAGGGGAATCAGCCCCAGCATTTT

CDR3 length: 18
clone size: NA
J gene: TRBJ2-1
V gene: TRBV5-1
D gene: NA
CDR3 protein: CASSLSGGLYSSYNEQFF
CDR3 DNA: TGCGCCAGCAGCCTGTCCGGCGGGCTCTACTCCTCCTACAATGAGCAGTTCTTC

CDR3 length: 11
clone size: few
J gene: TRBJ2-7
V gene: TRBV30
D gene: NA
CDR3 protein: CAWSDSYEQYF
CDR3 DNA: TGTGCCTGGAGTGACTCCTACGAGCAGTACTTC

CDR3 length: 14
clone size: few
J gene: TRBJ2-1
V gene: TRBV5-1
D gene: NA
CDR3 protein: CASSYKTSYNEQFF
CDR3 DNA: TGCGCCAGCAGCTATAAGACTTCCTACAATGAGCAGTTCTTC

CDR3 length: 15
clone size: NA
J gene: TRBJ1-6
V gene: TRBV20-1
D gene: NA
CDR3 protein: CSARGIRGRNSPLHF
CDR3 DNA: TGCAGTGCTAGAGGGATACGAGGAAGGAATTCACCCCTCCACTTT

CDR3 length: 16
clone size: few
J gene: TRBJ2-3
V gene: TRBV3-1
D gene: NA
CDR3 protein: CASSQALIGSSDTQYF
CDR3 DNA: TGTGCCAGCAGCCAAGCCCTGATCGGGTCCTCAGATACGCAGTATTTT

CDR3 length: 15
clone size: few
J gene: TRBJ2-7
V gene: TRBV6-2/TRBV6-3
D gene: NA
CDR3 protein: CASAWAGPPTYEQYF
CDR3 DNA: TGTGCCAGCGCATGGGCAGGGCCCCCAACCTACGAGCAGTACTTC

CDR3 length: 15
clone size: NA
J gene: TRBJ2-3
V gene: TRBV5-1
D gene: TRBD2
CDR3 protein: CASSGAGGATDTQYF
CDR3 DNA: TGCGCCAGCAGCGGAGCGGGGGGGGCCACAGATACGCAGTATTTT

CDR3 length: 15
clone size: NA
J gene: TRBJ2-7
V gene: TRBV7-9
D gene: NA
CDR3 protein: CASSLSTSRPYEQYF
CDR3 DNA: TGTGCCAGCAGCTTATCCACATCGAGGCCCTACGAGCAGTACTTC

CDR3 length: 14
clone size: NA
J gene: TRBJ2-7
V gene: TRBV25-1
D gene: NA
CDR3 protein: CASRGLPYEGEQYF
CDR3 DNA: TGTGCCAGCAGGGGACTCCCCTATGAGGGCGAGCAGTACTTC

CDR3 length: 15
clone size: few
J gene: TRBJ2-3
V gene: TRBV5-1
D gene: TRBD1
CDR3 protein: CASSLDGTGTDTQYF
CDR3 DNA: TGCGCCAGCAGCTTGGACGGGACAGGCACAGATACGCAGTATTTT

CDR3 length: 14
clone size: many
J gene: TRBJ2-5
V gene: TRBV20-1
D gene: NA
CDR3 protein: CSALGPNSQETQYF
CDR3 DNA: TGCAGTGCCCTAGGCCCGAATTCCCAAGAGACCCAGTACTTC

CDR3 length: 14
clone size: few
J gene: TRBJ2-5
V gene: TRBV3-1
D gene: TRBD2
CDR3 protein: CASSQGAGQETQYF
CDR3 DNA: TGTGCCAGCAGCCAAGGAGCGGGGCAAGAGACCCAGTACTTC

CDR3 length: 14
clone size: NA
J gene: TRBJ2-2
V gene: TRBV20-1
D gene: NA
CDR3 protein: CSARPDSDTGELFF
CDR3 DNA: TGCAGTGCTAGACCCGATTCGGACACCGGGGAGCTGTTTTTT

CDR3 length: 14
clone size: few
J gene: TRBJ2-1
V gene: TRBV5-1
D gene: NA
CDR3 protein: CASTVRDSDNEQFF
CDR3 DNA: TGCGCCAGCACCGTTAGGGACTCCGACAATGAGCAGTTCTTC

CDR3 length: 14
clone size: few
J gene: TRBJ1-1
V gene: TRBV5-6
D gene: NA
CDR3 protein: CASSLAMGVTEAFF
CDR3 DNA: TGTGCCAGCAGCTTGGCCATGGGAGTAACTGAAGCTTTCTTT

CDR3 length: 15
clone size: NA
J gene: TRBJ2-1
V gene: TRBV27
D gene: NA
CDR3 protein: CASSHPTTAGNEQFF
CDR3 DNA: TGTGCCAGCAGTCACCCCACTACAGCGGGCAATGAGCAGTTCTTC

CDR3 length: 15
clone size: NA
J gene: TRBJ1-2
V gene: TRBV27
D gene: NA
CDR3 protein: CASSLLKTTNYGYTF
CDR3 DNA: TGTGCCAGCAGTTTGCTGAAGACCACTAACTATGGCTACACCTTC

CDR3 length: 11
clone size: few
J gene: TRBJ2-1
V gene: TRBV10-3
D gene: NA
CDR3 protein: CAISQANEQFF
CDR3 DNA: TGTGCCATCAGTCAGGCCAATGAGCAGTTCTTC

CDR3 length: 13
clone size: NA
J gene: TRBJ2-1
V gene: TRBV7-2
D gene: NA
CDR3 protein: CASSFFPHNEQFF
CDR3 DNA: TGTGCCAGCAGCTTCTTCCCCCACAATGAGCAGTTCTTC

CDR3 length: 14
clone size: NA
J gene: TRBJ1-2
V gene: TRBV3-1
D gene: NA
CDR3 protein: CASSQGLGGDGYTF
CDR3 DNA: TGTGCCAGCAGCCAAGGTTTGGGGGGAGATGGCTACACCTTC

CDR3 length: 14
clone size: NA
J gene: TRBJ1-5
V gene: TRBV7-2
D gene: NA
CDR3 protein: CASSLAQRNQPQHF
CDR3 DNA: TGTGCCAGCAGCTTAGCTCAGCGCAATCAGCCCCAGCATTTT

CDR3 length: 15
clone size: NA
J gene: TRBJ2-5
V gene: TRBV12-3/TRBV12-4
D gene: NA
CDR3 protein: CASSTRTDFRQTQYF
CDR3 DNA: TGTGCCAGCAGTACCCGGACTGATTTCCGGCAGACCCAGTACTTC

CDR3 length: 14
clone size: few
J gene: TRBJ2-1
V gene: TRBV9
D gene: NA
CDR3 protein: CASSVGGRYNEQFF
CDR3 DNA: TGTGCCAGCAGCGTGGGGGGGCGTTACAATGAGCAGTTCTTC

CDR3 length: 14
clone size: NA
J gene: TRBJ2-7
V gene: TRBV5-1
D gene: TRBD1
CDR3 protein: CASSLRDSGAEQYF
CDR3 DNA: TGCGCCAGCAGCTTGAGGGACAGTGGGGCCGAGCAGTACTTC

CDR3 length: 15
clone size: many
J gene: TRBJ1-4
V gene: TRBV7-8
D gene: TRBD1
CDR3 protein: CASSGRDRGSEKLFF
CDR3 DNA: TGTGCCAGCAGCGGCCGGGACAGAGGAAGTGAAAAACTGTTTTTT

CDR3 length: 16
clone size: NA
J gene: TRBJ2-3
V gene: TRBV11-2
D gene: NA
CDR3 protein: CASSLGHATPVDTQYF
CDR3 DNA: TGTGCCAGCAGCTTAGGTCACGCCACCCCTGTAGATACGCAGTATTTT

CDR3 length: 14
clone size: NA
J gene: TRBJ1-1
V gene: TRBV6-1
D gene: NA
CDR3 protein: CASCLTGGYPEAFF
CDR3 DNA: TGTGCCAGCTGCTTGACGGGAGGATACCCTGAAGCTTTCTTT

CDR3 length: 16
clone size: NA
J gene: TRBJ1-1
V gene: TRBV19
D gene: NA
CDR3 protein: CASTPGASHLNTEAFF
CDR3 DNA: TGTGCCAGTACCCCGGGGGCCTCACACTTGAACACTGAAGCTTTCTTT